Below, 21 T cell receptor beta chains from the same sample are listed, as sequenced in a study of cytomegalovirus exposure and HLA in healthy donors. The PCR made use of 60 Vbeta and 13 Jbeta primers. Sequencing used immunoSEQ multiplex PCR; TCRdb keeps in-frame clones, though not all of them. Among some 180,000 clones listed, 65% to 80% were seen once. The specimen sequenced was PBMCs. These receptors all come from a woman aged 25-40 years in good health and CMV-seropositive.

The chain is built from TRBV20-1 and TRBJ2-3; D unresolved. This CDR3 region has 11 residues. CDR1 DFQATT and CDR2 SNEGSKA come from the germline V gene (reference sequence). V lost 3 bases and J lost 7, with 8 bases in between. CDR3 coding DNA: TGCAGTGCTAGGGAGTCATATACGCAGTATTTT. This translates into CSARESYTQYF.

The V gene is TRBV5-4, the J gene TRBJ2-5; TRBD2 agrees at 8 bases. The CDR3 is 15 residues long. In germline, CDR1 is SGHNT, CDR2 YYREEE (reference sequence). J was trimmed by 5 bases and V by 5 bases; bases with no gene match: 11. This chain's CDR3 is CASSSPGGARETQYF. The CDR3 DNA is TGTGCCAGCAGTTCACCGGGGGGGGCACGGGAGACCCAGTACTTC.

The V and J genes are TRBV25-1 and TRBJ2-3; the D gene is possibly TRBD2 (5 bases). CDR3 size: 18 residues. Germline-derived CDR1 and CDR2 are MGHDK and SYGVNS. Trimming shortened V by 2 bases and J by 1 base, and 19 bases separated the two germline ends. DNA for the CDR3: TGTGCCAGCAGTGAAGGTCTAGGGAGATACGGGCGCACAGATACGCAGTATTTT. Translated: CASSEGLGRYGRTDTQYF. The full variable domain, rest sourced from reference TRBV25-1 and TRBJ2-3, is EADIYQTPRYLVIGTGKKITLECSQTMGHDKMYWYQQDPGMELHLIHYSYGVNSTEKGDLSSESTVSRIRTEHFPLTLESARPSHTSQYLCASSEGLGRYGRTDTQYFGPGTRLTVL.

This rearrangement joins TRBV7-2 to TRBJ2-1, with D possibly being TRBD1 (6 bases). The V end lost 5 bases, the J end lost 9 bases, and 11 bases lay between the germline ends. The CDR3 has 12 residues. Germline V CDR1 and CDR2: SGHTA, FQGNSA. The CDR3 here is CASSRQATEQFF. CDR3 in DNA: TGTGCCAGCAGCCGACAGGCCACTGAGCAGTTCTTC.

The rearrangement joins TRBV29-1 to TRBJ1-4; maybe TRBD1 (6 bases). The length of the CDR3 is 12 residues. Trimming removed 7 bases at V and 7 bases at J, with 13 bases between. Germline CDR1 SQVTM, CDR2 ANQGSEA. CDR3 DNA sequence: TGCAGCGGATGGACAGACACTGAAAAACTGTTTTTT. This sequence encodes CSGWTDTEKLFF. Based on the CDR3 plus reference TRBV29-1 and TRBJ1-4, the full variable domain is SAVISQKPSRDICQRGTSLTIQCQVDSQVTMMFWYRQQPGQSLTLIATANQGSEATYESGFVIDKFPISRPNLTFSTLTVSNMSPEDSSIYLCSGWTDTEKLFFGSGTQLSVL.

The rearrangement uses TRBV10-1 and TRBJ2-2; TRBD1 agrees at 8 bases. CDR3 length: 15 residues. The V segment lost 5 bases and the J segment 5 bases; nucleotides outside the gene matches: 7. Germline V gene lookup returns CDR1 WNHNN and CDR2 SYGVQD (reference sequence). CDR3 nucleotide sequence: TGCGCCAGCAGTCTAGGACAGGGAAGTACCGGGGAGCTGTTTTTT. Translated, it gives CASSLGQGSTGELFF.

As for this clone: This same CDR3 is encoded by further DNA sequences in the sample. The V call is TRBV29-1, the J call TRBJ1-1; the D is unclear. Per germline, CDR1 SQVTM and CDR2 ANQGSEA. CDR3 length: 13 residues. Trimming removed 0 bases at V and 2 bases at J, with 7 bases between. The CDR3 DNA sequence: TGCAGCGTTGAAGAACAGTTAAACACTGAAGCTTTCTTT. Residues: CSVEEQLNTEAFF.

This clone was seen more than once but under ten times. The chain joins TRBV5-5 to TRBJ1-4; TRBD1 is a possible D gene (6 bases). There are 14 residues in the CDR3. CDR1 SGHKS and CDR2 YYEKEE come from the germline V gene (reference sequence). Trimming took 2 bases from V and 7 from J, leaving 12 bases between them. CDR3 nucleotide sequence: TGTGCCAGCAGCTTTGGGGGCTTCGGTGAAAAACTGTTTTTT. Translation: CASSFGGFGEKLFF.

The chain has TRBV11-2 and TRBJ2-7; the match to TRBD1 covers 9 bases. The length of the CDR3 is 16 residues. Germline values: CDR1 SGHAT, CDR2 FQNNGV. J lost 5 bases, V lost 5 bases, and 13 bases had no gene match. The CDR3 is CASSPRRDRVNNEQYF. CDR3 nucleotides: TGTGCCAGCAGCCCAAGACGGGACAGGGTTAACAACGAGCAGTACTTC.

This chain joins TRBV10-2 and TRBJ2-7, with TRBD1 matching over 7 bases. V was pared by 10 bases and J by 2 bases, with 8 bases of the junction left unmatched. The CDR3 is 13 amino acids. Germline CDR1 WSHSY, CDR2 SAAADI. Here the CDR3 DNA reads TGCGCCACCCTCGGGACAGCCACCTACGAGCAGTACTTC. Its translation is CATLGTATYEQYF.

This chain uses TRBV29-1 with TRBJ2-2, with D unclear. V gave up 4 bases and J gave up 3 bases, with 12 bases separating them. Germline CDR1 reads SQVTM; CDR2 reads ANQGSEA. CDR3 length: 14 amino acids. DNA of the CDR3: TGCAGCGTTGTTACAGCTCGATACACCGGGGAGCTGTTTTTT. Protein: CSVVTARYTGELFF.

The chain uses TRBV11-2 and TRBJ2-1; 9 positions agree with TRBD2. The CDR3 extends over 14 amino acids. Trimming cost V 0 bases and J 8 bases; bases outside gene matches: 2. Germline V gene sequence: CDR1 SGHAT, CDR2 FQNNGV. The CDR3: CASSLDGTSYEQFF. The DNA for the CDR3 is TGTGCCAGCAGCTTAGACGGGACTAGCTATGAGCAGTTCTTC.

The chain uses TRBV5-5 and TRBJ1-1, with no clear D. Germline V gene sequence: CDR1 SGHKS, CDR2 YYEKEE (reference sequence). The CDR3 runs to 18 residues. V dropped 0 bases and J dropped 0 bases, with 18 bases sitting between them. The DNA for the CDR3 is TGTGCCAGCAGCTTGGTGGAGGACCGGGTGGGATTGAACACTGAAGCTTTCTTT. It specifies CASSLVEDRVGLNTEAFF.

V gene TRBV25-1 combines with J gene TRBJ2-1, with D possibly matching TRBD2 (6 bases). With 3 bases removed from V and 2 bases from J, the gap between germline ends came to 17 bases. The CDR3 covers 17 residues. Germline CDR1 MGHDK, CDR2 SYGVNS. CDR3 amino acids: CASSDQPMGRPYNEQFF. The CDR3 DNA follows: TGTGCCAGCAGTGACCAACCTATGGGGAGGCCCTACAATGAGCAGTTCTTC.

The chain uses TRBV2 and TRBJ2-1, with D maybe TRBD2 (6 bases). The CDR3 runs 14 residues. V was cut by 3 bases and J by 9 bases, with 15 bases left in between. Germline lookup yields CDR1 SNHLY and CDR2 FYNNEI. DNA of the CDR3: TGTGCCAGCAGTGATGCGCGGGGAAACGCTGAGCAGTTCTTC. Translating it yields CASSDARGNAEQFF.

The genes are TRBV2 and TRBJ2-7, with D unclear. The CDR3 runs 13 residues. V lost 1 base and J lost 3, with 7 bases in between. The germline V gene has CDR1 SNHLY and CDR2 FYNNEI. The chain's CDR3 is CASSEVYFYEQYF. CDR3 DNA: TGTGCCAGCAGTGAAGTCTATTTCTACGAGCAGTACTTC.

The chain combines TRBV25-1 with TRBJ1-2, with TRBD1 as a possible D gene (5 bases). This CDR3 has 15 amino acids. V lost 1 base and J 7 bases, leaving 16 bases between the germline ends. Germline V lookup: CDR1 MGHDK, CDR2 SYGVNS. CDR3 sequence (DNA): TGTGCCAGCAGTGAATGGTCGGGGGTCGGAATTGGCTACACCTTC. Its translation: CASSEWSGVGIGYTF.

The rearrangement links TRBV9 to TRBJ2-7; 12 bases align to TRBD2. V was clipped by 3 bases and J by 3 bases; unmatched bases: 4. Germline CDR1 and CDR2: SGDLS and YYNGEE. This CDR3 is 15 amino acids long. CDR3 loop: CASSAGTSGYYEQYF. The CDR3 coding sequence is TGTGCCAGCAGCGCAGGGACTAGCGGGTACTACGAGCAGTACTTC.

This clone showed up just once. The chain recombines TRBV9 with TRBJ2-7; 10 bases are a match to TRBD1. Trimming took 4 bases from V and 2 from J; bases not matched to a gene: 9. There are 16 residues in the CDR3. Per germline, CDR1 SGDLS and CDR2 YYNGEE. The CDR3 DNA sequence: TGTGCCAGCAGCCCTTACGGGACAGGGGCCCCCTACGAGCAGTACTTC. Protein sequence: CASSPYGTGAPYEQYF.

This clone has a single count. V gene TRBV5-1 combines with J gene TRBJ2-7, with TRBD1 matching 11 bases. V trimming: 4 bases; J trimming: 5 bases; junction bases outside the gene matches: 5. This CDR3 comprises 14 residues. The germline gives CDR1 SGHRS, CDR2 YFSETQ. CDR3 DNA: TGCGCCAGCAGCAGGGGGACAGGGGGGAACGAGCAGTACTTC. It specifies CASSRGTGGNEQYF.

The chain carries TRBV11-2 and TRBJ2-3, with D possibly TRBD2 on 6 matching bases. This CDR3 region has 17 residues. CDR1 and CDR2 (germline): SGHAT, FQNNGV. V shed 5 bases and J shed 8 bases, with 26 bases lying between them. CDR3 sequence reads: CASSHYGSGDPSPTQYF. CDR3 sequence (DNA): TGTGCCAGCAGCCATTACGGTAGCGGAGACCCCTCCCCTACGCAGTATTTT.